The clone carrying this T cell receptor beta chain was picked up a small number of times. Its antigen remains unidentified. This sample stems from a study of beta chain features in type 1 diabetes. The CDR3 runs 15 residues. Germline CDR1 reads SGHRS; CDR2 reads YFSETQ. With V trimmed by 4 bases and J by 2 bases, 9 bases remained unmatched. Study observations and caveats: Type 1 diabetes patients had moderately but significantly shorter TCRB CDR3s in all four CD4+ subsets.

Expressed TCRB transcripts were sequenced because the entire RNA isolate underwent reverse transcription. Produced via immunoSEQ multiplex PCR; TCRdb's table is partial and in-frame only. In the table there are about 180,000 clones, about 13% of which are singletons. The chain recombines TRBV5-1 with TRBJ2-7, with TRBD2 matching 7 bases. The clonotype originates from a woman between 18 and 29 years old in good health. Specimen: central memory CD4+ T cells from blood. In DNA form, the CDR3 reads TGCGCCAGCAGCCCGGAACCCGGGACTACCTACGAGCAGTACTTC. The encoded protein is CASSPEPGTTYEQYF.